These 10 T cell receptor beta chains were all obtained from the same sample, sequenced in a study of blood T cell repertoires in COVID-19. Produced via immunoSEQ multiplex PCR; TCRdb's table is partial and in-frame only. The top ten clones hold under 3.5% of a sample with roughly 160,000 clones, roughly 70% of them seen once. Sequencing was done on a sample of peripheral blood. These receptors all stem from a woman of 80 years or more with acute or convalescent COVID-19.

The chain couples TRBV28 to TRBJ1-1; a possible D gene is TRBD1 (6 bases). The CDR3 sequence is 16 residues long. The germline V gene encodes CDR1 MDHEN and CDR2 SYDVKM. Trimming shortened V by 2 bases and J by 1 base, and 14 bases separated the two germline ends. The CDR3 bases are TGTGCCAGCAGTTTAGGGGGGGCAGCAGCGAACACTGAAGCTTTCTTT. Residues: CASSLGGAAANTEAFF.

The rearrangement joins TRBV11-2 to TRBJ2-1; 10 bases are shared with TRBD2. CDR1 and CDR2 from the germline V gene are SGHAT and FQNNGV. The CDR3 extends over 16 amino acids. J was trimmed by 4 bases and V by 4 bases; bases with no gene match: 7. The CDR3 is CASSSLAGEAYNEQFF. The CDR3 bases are TGTGCCAGCAGCTCCCTAGCGGGAGAAGCGTACAATGAGCAGTTCTTC.

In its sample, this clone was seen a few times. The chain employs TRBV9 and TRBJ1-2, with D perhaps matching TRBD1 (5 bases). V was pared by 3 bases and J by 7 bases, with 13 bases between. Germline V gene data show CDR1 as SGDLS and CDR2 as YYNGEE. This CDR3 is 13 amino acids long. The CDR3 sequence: CASSGRRGGGYTF. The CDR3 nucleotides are TGTGCCAGCAGCGGTAGGAGGGGCGGTGGCTACACCTTC.

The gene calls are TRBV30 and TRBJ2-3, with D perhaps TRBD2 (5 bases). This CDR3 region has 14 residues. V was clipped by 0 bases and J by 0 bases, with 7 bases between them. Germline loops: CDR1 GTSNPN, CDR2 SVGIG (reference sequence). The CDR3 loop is CAWSVAVSTDTQYF. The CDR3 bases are TGTGCCTGGAGTGTAGCGGTTAGCACAGATACGCAGTATTTT.

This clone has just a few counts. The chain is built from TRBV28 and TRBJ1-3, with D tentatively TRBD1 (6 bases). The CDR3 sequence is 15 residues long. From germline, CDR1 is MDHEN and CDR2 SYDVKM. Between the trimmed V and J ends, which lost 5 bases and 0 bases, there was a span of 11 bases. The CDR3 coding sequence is TGTGCCAGCAGTCTTGACAGGCTCTCTGGAAACACCATATATTTT. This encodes CASSLDRLSGNTIYF.

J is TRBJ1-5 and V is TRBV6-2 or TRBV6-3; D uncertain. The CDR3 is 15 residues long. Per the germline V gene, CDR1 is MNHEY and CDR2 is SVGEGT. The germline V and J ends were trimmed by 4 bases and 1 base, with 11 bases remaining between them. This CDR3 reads CASSWSGGSNQPQHF. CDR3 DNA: TGTGCCAGCAGTTGGTCGGGAGGAAGCAATCAGCCCCAGCATTTT.

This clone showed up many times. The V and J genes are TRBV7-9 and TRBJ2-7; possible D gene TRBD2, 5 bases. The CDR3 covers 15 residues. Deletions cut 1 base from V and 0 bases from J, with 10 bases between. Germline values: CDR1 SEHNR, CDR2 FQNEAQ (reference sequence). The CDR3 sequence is CASSLVSGSSYEQYF. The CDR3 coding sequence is TGTGCCAGCAGCTTAGTTTCGGGGTCCTCCTACGAGCAGTACTTC.

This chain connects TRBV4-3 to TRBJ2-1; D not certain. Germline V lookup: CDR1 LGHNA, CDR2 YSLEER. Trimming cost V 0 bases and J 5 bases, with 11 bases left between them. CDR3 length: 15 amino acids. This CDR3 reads CASSQDSGGDNEQFF. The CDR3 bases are TGCGCCAGCAGCCAAGATAGTGGCGGAGACAATGAGCAGTTCTTC.

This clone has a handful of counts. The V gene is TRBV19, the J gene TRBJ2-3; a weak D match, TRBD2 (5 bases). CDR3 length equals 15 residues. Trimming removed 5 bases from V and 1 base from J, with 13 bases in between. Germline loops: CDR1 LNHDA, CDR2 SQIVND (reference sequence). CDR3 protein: CASSRILRGTDTQYF. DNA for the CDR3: TGTGCCAGTAGTCGTATCCTGCGGGGCACAGATACGCAGTATTTT.

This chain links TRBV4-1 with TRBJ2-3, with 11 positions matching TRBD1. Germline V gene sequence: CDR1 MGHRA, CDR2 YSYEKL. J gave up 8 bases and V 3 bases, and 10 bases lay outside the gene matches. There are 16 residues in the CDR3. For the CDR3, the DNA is TGCGCCAGCAGCCAGTGGGGACAGGGGGGGACGGGTACGCAGTATTTT. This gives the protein CASSQWGQGGTGTQYF.